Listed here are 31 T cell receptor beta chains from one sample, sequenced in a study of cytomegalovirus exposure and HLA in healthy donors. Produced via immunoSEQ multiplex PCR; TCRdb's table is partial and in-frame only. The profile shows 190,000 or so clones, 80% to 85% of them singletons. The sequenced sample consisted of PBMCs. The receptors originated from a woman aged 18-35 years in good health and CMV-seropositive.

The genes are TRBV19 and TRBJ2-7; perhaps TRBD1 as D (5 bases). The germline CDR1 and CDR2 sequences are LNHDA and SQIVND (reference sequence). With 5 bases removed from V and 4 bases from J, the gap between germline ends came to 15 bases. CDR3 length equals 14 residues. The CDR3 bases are TGTGCCAGTAGTTCTCGGACAACTGGATACGAGCAGTACTTC. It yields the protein CASSSRTTGYEQYF.

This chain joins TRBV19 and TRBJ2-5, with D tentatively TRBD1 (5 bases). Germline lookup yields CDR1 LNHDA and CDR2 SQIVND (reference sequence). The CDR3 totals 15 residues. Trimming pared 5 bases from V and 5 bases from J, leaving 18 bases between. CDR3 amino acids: CASSPRQLRFETQYF. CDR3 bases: TGTGCCAGTAGTCCCCGACAGTTACGATTCGAGACCCAGTACTTC.

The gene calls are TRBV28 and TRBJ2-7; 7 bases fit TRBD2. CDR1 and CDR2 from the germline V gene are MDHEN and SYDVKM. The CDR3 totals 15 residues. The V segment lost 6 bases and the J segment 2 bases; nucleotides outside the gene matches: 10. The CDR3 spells CASRTGGGPAYEQYF. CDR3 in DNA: TGTGCCAGCAGAACCGGCGGGGGACCAGCCTACGAGCAGTACTTC.

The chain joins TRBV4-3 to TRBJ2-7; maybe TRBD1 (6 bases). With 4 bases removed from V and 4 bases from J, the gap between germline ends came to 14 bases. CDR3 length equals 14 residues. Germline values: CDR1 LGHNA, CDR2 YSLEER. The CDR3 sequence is CASSPDIGGYEQYF. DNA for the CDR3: TGCGCCAGCAGCCCTGATATAGGGGGATACGAGCAGTACTTC.

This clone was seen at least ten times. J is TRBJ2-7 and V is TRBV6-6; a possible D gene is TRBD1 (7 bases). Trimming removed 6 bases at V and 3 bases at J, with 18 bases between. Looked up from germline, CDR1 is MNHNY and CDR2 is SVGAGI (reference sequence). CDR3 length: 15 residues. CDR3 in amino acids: CASRDTQGRGYEQYF. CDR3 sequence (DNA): TGTGCCAGCAGGGACACACAGGGGCGGGGCTACGAGCAGTACTTC.

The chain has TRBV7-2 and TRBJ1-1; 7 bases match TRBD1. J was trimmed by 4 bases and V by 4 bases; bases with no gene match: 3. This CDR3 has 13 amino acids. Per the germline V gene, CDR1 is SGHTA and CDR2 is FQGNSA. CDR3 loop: CASSSSGGTEAFF. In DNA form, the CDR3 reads TGTGCCAGCAGCTCCTCAGGGGGCACTGAAGCTTTCTTT.

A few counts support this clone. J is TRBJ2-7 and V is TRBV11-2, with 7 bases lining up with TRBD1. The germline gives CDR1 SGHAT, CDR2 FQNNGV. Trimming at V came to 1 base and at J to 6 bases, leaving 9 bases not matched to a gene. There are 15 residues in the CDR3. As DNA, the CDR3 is TGTGCCAGCAGCTTAGTGGCAGGGGGATGGGGCGAGCAGTACTTC. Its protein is CASSLVAGGWGEQYF.

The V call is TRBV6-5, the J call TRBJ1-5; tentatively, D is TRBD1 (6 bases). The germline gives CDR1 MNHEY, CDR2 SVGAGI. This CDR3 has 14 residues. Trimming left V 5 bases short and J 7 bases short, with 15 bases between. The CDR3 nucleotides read TGTGCCAGCAGTCCCAACAGGGTCAGCCAGCCCCAGCATTTT. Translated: CASSPNRVSQPQHF.

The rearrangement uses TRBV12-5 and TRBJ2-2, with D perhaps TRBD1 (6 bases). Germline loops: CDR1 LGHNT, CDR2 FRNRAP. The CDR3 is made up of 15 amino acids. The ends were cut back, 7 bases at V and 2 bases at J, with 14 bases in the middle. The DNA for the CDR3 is TGTGCTAGTGAGATGGGGGCGACCAACACCGGGGAGCTGTTTTTT. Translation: CASEMGATNTGELFF.

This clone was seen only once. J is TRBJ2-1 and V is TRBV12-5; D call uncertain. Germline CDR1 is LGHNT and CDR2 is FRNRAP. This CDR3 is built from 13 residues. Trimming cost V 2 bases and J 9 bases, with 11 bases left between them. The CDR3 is CASGLQRSTEQFF. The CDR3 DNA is TGTGCTAGTGGTTTGCAGAGGAGTACTGAGCAGTTCTTC.

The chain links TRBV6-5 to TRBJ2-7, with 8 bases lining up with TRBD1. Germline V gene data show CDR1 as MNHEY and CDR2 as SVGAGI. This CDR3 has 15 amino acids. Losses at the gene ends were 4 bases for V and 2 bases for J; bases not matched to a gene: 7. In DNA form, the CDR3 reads TGTGCCAGCAGTTCCCGGGACAGGCAGCCCTACGAGCAGTACTTC. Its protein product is CASSSRDRQPYEQYF.

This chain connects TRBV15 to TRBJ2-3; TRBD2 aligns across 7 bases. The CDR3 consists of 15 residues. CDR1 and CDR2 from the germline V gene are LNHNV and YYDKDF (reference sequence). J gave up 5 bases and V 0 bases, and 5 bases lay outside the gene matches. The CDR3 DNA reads TGTGCCACCAGCAGAGATTTGGTAGCGGGAGATACGCAGTATTTT. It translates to CATSRDLVAGDTQYF.

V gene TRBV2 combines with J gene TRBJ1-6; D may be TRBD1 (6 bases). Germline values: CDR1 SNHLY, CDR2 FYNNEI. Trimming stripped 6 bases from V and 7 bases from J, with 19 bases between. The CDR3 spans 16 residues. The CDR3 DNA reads TGTGCCAGCAGCCTACGGACAGCGACCTCCAATTCACCCCTCCACTTT. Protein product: CASSLRTATSNSPLHF.

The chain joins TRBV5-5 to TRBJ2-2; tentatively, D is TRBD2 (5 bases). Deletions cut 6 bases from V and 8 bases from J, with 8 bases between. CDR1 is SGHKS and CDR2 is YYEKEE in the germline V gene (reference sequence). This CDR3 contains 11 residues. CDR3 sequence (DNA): TGTGCCAGCACCCGGGGTGGGGAGCTGTTTTTT. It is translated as CASTRGGELFF. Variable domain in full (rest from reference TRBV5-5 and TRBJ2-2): DAGVTQSPTHLIKTRGQQVTLRCSPISGHKSVSWYQQVLGQGPQFIFQYYEKEERGRGNFPDRFSARQFPNYSSELNVNALLLGDSALYLCASTRGGELFFGEGSRLTVL.

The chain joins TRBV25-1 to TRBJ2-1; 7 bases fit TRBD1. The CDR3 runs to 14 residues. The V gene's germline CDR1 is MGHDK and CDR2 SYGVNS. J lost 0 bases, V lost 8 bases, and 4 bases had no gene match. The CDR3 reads CASSGQSSYNEQFF. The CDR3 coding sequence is TGTGCCAGCTCGGGACAGAGCTCCTACAATGAGCAGTTCTTC.

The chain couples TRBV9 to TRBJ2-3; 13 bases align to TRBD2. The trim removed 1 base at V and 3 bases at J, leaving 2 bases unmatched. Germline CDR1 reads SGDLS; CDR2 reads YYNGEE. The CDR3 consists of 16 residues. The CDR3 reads CASSVTSGGATDTQYF. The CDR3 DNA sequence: TGTGCCAGCAGCGTAACTAGCGGGGGGGCTACAGATACGCAGTATTTT.

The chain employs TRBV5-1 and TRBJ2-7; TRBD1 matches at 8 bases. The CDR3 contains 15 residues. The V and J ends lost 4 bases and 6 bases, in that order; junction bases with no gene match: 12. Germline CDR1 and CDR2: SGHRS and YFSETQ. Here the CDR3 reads CASSNGGQASREQYF. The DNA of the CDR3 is TGCGCCAGCAGCAATGGGGGACAGGCAAGTCGCGAGCAGTACTTC.

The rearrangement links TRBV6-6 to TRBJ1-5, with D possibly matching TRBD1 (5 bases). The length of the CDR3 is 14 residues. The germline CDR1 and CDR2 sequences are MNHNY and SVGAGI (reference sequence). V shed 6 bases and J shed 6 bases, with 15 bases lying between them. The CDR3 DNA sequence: TGTGCCAGCAGGGAAGTGACGGGGGTTCAGCCCCAGCATTTT. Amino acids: CASREVTGVQPQHF.

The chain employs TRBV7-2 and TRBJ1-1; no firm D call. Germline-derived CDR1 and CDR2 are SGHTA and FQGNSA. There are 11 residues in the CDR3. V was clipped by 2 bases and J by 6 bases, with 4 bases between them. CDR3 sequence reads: CASSLIAEAFF. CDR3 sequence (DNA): TGTGCCAGCAGCTTAATCGCTGAAGCTTTCTTT.

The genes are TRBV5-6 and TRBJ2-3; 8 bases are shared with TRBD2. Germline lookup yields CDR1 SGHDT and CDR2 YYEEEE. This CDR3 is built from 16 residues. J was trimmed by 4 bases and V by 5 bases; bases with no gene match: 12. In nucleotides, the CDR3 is TGTGCCAGCAGTCCCCCGGGGGGGGGCAGGGCAGATACGCAGTATTTT. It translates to CASSPPGGGRADTQYF. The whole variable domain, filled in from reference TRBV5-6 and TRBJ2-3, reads DAGVTQSPTHLIKTRGQQVTLRCSPKSGHDTVSWYQQALGQGPQFIFQYYEEEERQRGNFPDRFSGHQFPNYSSELNVNALLLGDSALYLCASSPPGGGRADTQYFGPGTRLTVL.

Here the CDR3 reads CASSVALAGVEAFF. The CDR3 DNA is TGTGCCAGCAGTGTAGCACTTGCTGGTGTCGAAGCTTTCTTT. This sequence joins TRBV2 and TRBJ1-1; D is uncertain. This CDR3 contains 14 residues. Trimming cost V 4 bases and J 8 bases, with 17 bases left between them. Germline CDR1 SNHLY, CDR2 FYNNEI.

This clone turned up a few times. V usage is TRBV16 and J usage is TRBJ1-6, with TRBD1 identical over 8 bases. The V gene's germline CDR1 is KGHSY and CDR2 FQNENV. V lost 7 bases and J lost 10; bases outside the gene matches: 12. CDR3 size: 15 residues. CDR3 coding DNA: TGTGCCAGCATCAGTAACAGGGGGTTGGAATCACCCCTCCACTTT. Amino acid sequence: CASISNRGLESPLHF.

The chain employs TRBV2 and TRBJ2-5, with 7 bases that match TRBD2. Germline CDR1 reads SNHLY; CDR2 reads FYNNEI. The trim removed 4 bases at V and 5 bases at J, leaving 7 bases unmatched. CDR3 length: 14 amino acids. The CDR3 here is CASSGLAVWETQYF. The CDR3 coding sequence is TGTGCCAGCAGTGGGCTAGCGGTCTGGGAGACCCAGTACTTC.

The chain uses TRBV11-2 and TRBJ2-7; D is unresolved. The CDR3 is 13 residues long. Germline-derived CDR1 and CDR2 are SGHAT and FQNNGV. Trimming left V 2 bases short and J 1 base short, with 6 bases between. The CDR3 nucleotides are TGTGCCAGCAGCTTATACAGATCCTACGAGCAGTACTTC. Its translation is CASSLYRSYEQYF.

CDR3 bases: TGTGCCAGCTCGAAACTAGCGGGGGTTCAAGAGACCCAGTACTTC. Protein product: CASSKLAGVQETQYF. V and J are TRBV7-2 and TRBJ2-5; TRBD2 aligns across 11 bases. CDR1 and CDR2 from the germline V gene are SGHTA and FQGNSA. This CDR3 region has 15 residues. Trimming removed 8 bases from V and 2 bases from J; junction bases left unmatched: 7.

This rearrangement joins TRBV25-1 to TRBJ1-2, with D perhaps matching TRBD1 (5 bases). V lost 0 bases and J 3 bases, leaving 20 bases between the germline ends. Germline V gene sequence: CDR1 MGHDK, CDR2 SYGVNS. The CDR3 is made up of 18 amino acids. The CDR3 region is CASSEYRVGQGPYYGYTF. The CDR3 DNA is TGTGCCAGCAGTGAATATAGGGTAGGGCAGGGCCCGTACTATGGCTACACCTTC.

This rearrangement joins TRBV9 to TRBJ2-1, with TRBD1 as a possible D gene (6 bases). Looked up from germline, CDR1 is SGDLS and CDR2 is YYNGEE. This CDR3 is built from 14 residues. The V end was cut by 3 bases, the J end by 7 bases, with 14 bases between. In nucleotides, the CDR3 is TGTGCCAGCAGCGGGCAGGGGAATTTAAATGAGCAGTTCTTC. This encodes CASSGQGNLNEQFF.

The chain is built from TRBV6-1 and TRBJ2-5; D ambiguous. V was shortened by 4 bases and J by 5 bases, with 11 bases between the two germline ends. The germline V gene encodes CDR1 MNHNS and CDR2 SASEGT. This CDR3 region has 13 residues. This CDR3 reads CASSGYRRETQYF. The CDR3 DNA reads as TGTGCCAGCAGTGGGTATCGTCGGGAGACCCAGTACTTC.

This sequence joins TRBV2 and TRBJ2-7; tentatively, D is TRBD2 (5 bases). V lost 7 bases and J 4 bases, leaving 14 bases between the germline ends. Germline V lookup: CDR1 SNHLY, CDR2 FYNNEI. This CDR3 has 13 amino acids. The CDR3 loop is CASTEERGYEQYF. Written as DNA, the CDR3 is TGTGCCAGCACCGAGGAACGGGGATACGAGCAGTACTTC. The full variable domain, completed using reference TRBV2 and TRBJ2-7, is EPEVTQTPSHQVTQMGQEVILRCVPISNHLYFYWYRQILGQKVEFLVSFYNNEISEKSEIFDDQFSVERPDGSNFTLKIRSTKLEDSAMYFCASTEERGYEQYFGPGTRLTVT.

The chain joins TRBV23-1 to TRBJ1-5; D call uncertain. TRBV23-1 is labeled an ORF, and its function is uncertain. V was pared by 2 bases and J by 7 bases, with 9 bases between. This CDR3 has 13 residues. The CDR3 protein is CASSQPLGQPQHF. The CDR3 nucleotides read TGCGCCAGCAGTCAACCCCTAGGCCAGCCCCAGCATTTT.

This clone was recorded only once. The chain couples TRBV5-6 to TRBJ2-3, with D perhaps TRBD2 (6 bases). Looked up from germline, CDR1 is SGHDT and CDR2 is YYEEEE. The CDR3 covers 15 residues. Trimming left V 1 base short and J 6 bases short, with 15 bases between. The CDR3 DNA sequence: TGTGCCAGCAGCTTGTCGGGGTTTGGAGGGGATACGCAGTATTTT. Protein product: CASSLSGFGGDTQYF.